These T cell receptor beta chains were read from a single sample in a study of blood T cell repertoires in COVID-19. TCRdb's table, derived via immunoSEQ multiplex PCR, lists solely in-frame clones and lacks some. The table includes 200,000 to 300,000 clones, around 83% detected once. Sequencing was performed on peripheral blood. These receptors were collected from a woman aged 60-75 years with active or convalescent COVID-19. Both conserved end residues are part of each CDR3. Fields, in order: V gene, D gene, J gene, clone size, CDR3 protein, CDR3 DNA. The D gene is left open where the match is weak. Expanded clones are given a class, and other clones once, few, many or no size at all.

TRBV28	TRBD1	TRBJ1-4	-	CASRPIRDRGPPATEKLFF	TGTGCCAGCAGGCCGATCCGGGACAGGGGCCCCCCGGCAACGGAAAAACTGTTTTTT
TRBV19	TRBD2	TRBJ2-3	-	CASSISSGGLAGTDTQYF	TGTGCCAGTAGTATTTCCAGCGGGGGGCTCGCCGGCACAGATACGCAGTATTTT
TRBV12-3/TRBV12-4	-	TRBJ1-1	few	CASSSAGRGAFF	TGTGCCAGCAGTTCGGCTGGCCGAGGAGCTTTCTTT
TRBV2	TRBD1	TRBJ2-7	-	CASSATRQGPYEQYF	TGTGCCAGCAGTGCCACCCGACAGGGGCCTTACGAGCAGTACTTC
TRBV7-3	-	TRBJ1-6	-	CASSPGSSNSPLHF	TGTGCCAGCAGCCCCGGGTCCTCCAATTCACCCCTCCACTTT
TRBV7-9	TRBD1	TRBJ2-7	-	CASSLGQYYEQYF	TGTGCCAGCAGCCTGGGACAGTACTACGAGCAGTACTTC
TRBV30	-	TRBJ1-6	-	CAWSPGGEGALHF	TGTGCCTGGAGTCCCGGCGGGGAAGGAGCCCTCCACTTT
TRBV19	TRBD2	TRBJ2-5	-	CASSYSPSGQETQYF	TGTGCCAGTAGTTACTCGCCTAGCGGCCAAGAGACCCAGTACTTC
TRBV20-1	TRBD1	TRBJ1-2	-	CSASRQGAGGYTF	TGCAGTGCTAGTAGACAGGGGGCAGGTGGCTACACCTTC
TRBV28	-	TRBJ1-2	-	CASSFFRGLYGYTF	TGTGCCAGCAGTTTCTTCCGGGGACTCTATGGCTACACCTTC
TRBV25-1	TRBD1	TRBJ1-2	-	CASSEWGQGYGYTF	TGTGCCAGCAGTGAATGGGGACAGGGGTATGGCTACACCTTC
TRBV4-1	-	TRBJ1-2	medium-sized	CASSQVPGTPNYGYTF	TGCGCCAGCAGCCAAGTCCCCGGGACTCCTAACTATGGCTACACCTTC
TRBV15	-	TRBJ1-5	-	CATSRDQRGGRHPQHF	TGTGCCACCAGCAGAGATCAAAGGGGAGGCCGGCATCCCCAGCATTTT
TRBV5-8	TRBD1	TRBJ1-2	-	CASRTGFNNYGYTF	TGTGCCAGCCGGACAGGGTTTAACAACTATGGCTACACCTTC
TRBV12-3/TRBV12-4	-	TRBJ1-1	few	CASSLDPQGKAFF	TGTGCCAGCAGTTTAGACCCTCAGGGTAAAGCTTTCTTT
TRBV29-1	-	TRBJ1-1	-	CSVAGRLGTEAFF	TGCAGCGTTGCAGGGCGGTTGGGCACTGAAGCTTTCTTT
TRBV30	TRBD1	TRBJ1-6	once	CAWSGQKLGDSLRNSPLHF	TGTGCCTGGAGTGGCCAAAAACTGGGGGACAGTCTTCGTAATTCACCCCTCCACTTT
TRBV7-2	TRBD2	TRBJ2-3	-	CASSLVWGLAGGQADTQYF	TGTGCCAGCAGCTTAGTATGGGGTTTAGCGGGGGGGCAGGCAGATACGCAGTATTTT
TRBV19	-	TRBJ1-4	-	CASSRGGNEGLFF	TGTGCCAGTAGTCGCGGGGGTAATGAGGGACTGTTTTTT
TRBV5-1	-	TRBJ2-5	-	CASSPGYGVSSGWTQYF	TGCGCCAGCAGCCCCGGGTACGGGGTCTCGAGTGGATGGACCCAGTACTTC
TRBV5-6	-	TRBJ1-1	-	CASTGRGTEAFF	TGTGCCAGCACCGGGAGGGGCACTGAAGCTTTCTTT
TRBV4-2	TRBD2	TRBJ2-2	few	CASSRAGTSGNTGELFF	TGTGCCAGCAGCCGAGCCGGGACTAGCGGGAACACCGGGGAGCTGTTTTTT
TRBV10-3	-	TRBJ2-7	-	CAISASTGRRAYEQYF	TGTGCCATCAGTGCCTCGACAGGGCGGAGGGCCTACGAGCAGTACTTC
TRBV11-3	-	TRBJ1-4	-	CASSSTGSNEKLFF	TGTGCCAGCAGCTCTACGGGGTCTAATGAAAAACTGTTTTTT
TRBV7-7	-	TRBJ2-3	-	CASSPTGTDTQYF	TGTGCTAGCAGCCCAACGGGCACAGATACGCAGTATTTT
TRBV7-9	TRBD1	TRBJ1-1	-	CASSLGQGDEAFF	TGTGCCAGCAGCCTCGGACAGGGTGATGAAGCTTTCTTT
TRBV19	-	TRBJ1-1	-	CASSIAMATEAFF	TGTGCCAGTAGTATAGCCATGGCCACTGAAGCTTTCTTT
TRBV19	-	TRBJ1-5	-	CASTSGTLNQPQHF	TGTGCCAGTACCTCCGGGACATTGAATCAGCCCCAGCATTTT
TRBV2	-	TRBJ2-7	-	CASSEAGPTRGQYF	TGTGCCAGCAGTGAAGCGGGGCCGACACGCGGGCAGTACTTC
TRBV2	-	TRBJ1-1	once	CASSEAGRGAAFF	TGTGCCAGCAGTGAAGCGGGGCGGGGGGCGGCTTTCTTT
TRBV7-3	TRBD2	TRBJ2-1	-	CASSSHPRGQRGANYNEQFF	TGTGCCAGCAGCTCCCATCCCCGGGGCCAGCGGGGGGCTAACTACAATGAGCAGTTCTTC
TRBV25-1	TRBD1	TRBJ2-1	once	CASSEAGTGGDEQFF	TGTGCCAGCAGTGAGGCCGGGACAGGGGGCGATGAGCAGTTCTTC
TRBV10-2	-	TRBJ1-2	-	CASLGGGYTF	TGCGCCAGCCTGGGGGGGGGCTACACCTTC
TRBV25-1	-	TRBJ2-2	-	CASSPVGRGELFF	TGTGCCAGCAGCCCCGTGGGCAGGGGGGAGCTGTTTTTT
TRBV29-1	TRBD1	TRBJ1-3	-	CSVEGPTDRERSGNTIYF	TGCAGCGTTGAGGGACCGACCGACAGGGAAAGATCTGGAAACACCATATATTTT
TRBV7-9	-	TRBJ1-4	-	CASSYQEVGRNEKLFF	TGTGCCAGCAGCTACCAAGAGGTGGGGCGTAATGAAAAACTGTTTTTT
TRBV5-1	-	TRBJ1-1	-	CASSRRQFMNTEAFF	TGCGCCAGCAGCCGCCGACAGTTCATGAACACTGAAGCTTTCTTT
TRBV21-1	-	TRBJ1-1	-	CASKGNRGVNTEAFF	TGTGCCAGCAAGGGAAATCGGGGGGTTAACACTGAAGCTTTCTTT
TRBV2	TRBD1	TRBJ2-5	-	CASSKDRGTQETQYF	TGTGCCAGCAGTAAGGACAGGGGAACCCAAGAGACCCAGTACTTC
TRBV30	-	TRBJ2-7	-	CAWSKVASPIF	TGTGCCTGGAGTAAGGTAGCGTCCCCCATATTC
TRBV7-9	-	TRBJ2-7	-	CASSWEEENSYEQYF	TGTGCCAGCAGCTGGGAGGAGGAGAACTCCTACGAGCAGTACTTC
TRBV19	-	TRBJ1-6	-	CASNRVTPYNSPLHF	TGTGCCAGTAACAGGGTAACGCCCTATAATTCACCCCTCCACTTT
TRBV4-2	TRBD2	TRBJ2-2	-	CASSQAGTSNTGELFF	TGTGCCAGCAGCCAGGCCGGGACTAGCAACACCGGGGAGCTGTTTTTT
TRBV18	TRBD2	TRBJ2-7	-	CASSPSGGAAYEQYF	TGTGCCAGCTCACCGAGCGGGGGGGCCGCCTACGAGCAGTACTTC
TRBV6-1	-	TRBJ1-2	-	CASRMDSPNYGYTF	TGTGCCAGCAGAATGGACTCACCAAACTATGGCTACACCTTC
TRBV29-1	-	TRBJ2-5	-	CSVVRGAAETQYF	TGCAGCGTTGTTCGGGGGGCGGCGGAGACCCAGTACTTC